Below, 26 T cell receptor beta chains from the same sample are listed, as sequenced in a study of blood T cells in healthy people across ages. Primers used in a second PCR of roughly 6 to 11 cycles were a sample-barcoded 5' primer and a J-beta primer mix. A single record per CDR3 protein comes from TCRdb applying MiXCR to the 5' RACE reads. Among fewer than 700,000 distinct CDR3 sequences listed, around 38% were seen once. Material for sequencing was blood. The origin of the receptors is an elderly man in good health.

This chain links TRBV2 with TRBJ2-7; TRBD1 might be the D (6 bases). The CDR3 has 14 residues. Trimming removed 2 bases at V and 2 bases at J, with 10 bases between. Germline CDR1 reads SNHLY; CDR2 reads FYNNEI. Written as DNA, the CDR3 is TGTGCCAGCAGTGAACGACAGGTCACCTACGAGCAGTACTTC. Amino acids: CASSERQVTYEQYF. Full variable domain (remainder filled in from reference TRBV2 and TRBJ2-7): EPEVTQTPSHQVTQMGQEVILRCVPISNHLYFYWYRQILGQKVEFLVSFYNNEISEKSEIFDDQFSVERPDGSNFTLKIRSTKLEDSAMYFCASSERQVTYEQYFGPGTRLTVT.

For this clonotype: Since a much larger clone is just one base distant, this may be a read error. The chain combines TRBV29-1 with TRBJ2-1, with a tentative D call TRBD2 (6 bases). The CDR3 runs 14 residues. CDR1 is SQVTM and CDR2 is ANQGSEA in the germline V gene. Trimming took off 7 bases at V and 5 bases at J, with 18 bases between the two ends. In nucleotides, the CDR3 is TGCAGCGCCCCCGGGAGACTTGGAGACAATGAGCAGTTCTTC. Amino acids: CSAPGRLGDNEQFF.

This clonotype has more than one count but fewer than ten. The chain combines TRBV6-2 or TRBV6-3 with TRBJ1-2; D is undetermined. Trimming removed 6 bases at V and 2 bases at J, with 13 bases between. Germline lookup yields CDR1 MNHEY and CDR2 SVGEGT. CDR3 size: 14 residues. CDR3 sequence: CASSPGSLNYGYTF. CDR3 in DNA: TGTGCCAGCAGCCCGGGAAGCCTAAACTATGGCTACACCTTC.

The gene calls are TRBV7-2 and TRBJ2-3; D tentatively reads TRBD1 or TRBD2 (6 bases each). The V gene's germline CDR1 is SGHTA and CDR2 FQGNSA. The CDR3 has 15 residues. V gave up 5 bases and J gave up 2 bases, with 14 bases separating them. CDR3 residues: CASSDRRGVTDTQYF. For the CDR3, the DNA is TGTGCCAGCAGCGACCGGAGGGGGGTCACAGATACGCAGTATTTT.

The chain links TRBV20-1 to TRBJ1-2; D is unclear. The germline V gene has CDR1 DFQATT and CDR2 SNEGSKA (reference sequence). The CDR3 loop spans 15 amino acids. The germline V and J ends were trimmed by 8 bases and 5 bases, with 24 bases remaining between them. CDR3 in DNA: TGCAGTCTGACGAGCATGTGGGAAGGCTCGTATGGCTACACCTTC. Translating it yields CSLTSMWEGSYGYTF.

This chain uses TRBV24-1 with TRBJ1-3; no firm D call. V shed 5 bases and J shed 4 bases, with 17 bases lying between them. CDR1 and CDR2 from the germline V gene are KGHDR and SFDVKD. The CDR3 sequence is 16 residues long. The CDR3 nucleotides read TGTGCCACCAGTGCAGGTCCCACTACCTACGGAAACACCATATATTTT. Encoded protein: CATSAGPTTYGNTIYF.

The chain is built from TRBV7-9 and TRBJ1-4; D not resolved. The CDR3 runs to 13 residues. The V gene lost 3 bases and the J gene lost 5 bases, with 7 bases spanning the gap. Germline CDR1 and CDR2: SEHNR and FQNEAQ (reference sequence). Here the CDR3 reads CASSFYGNEKLFF. Here the CDR3 DNA reads TGTGCCAGCAGCTTTTACGGGAATGAAAAACTGTTTTTT.

The sample holds a few counts of this clonotype. The V call is TRBV25-1, the J call TRBJ2-1; D uncertain. With 2 bases removed from V and 8 bases from J, the gap between germline ends came to 4 bases. The CDR3 contains 11 residues. CDR1 and CDR2 (germline): MGHDK, SYGVNS. The CDR3 loop reads CASSEGYEQFF. In nucleotides, the CDR3 is TGTGCCAGCAGTGAAGGCTATGAGCAGTTCTTC.

This clonotype was counted many times. A junction end diverges from the germline sequence, so it may reflect a read error. The chain couples TRBV6-6 to TRBJ2-7; 7 bases are shared with TRBD1. The CDR3 covers 13 residues. Per germline, CDR1 MNHNY and CDR2 SVGAGI (reference sequence). CDR3: CASSRGGSNEQYF. In nucleotides, the CDR3 is TGTGCCAGCAGCCGAGGGGGCTCCAACGAGCAGTACTTC.

J is TRBJ2-1 and V is TRBV27; tentatively, D is TRBD2 (5 bases). Between the trimmed V and J ends, which lost 4 bases and 4 bases, there was a span of 23 bases. The CDR3 spans 18 residues. The germline V gene has CDR1 MNHEY and CDR2 SMNVEV (reference sequence). The CDR3, as DNA: TGTGCCAGCAGTTCCCCCCGGCGAGGGCTTGAGGTTTACAATGAGCAGTTCTTC. This codes for CASSSPRRGLEVYNEQFF.

Comments on this clonotype: A read error may account for a junction end that differs from germline. The chain links TRBV3-1 to TRBJ2-5; D is possibly TRBD1 or TRBD2 (7 bases each). Per germline, CDR1 LGHDT and CDR2 YNNKEL (reference sequence). The CDR3 has 16 amino acids. The CDR3 spells CVSSQDPRGGQETQYF. The DNA of the CDR3 is TGTGTCAGCAGCCAAGATCCCAGGGGGGGCCAAGAGACCCAGTACTTC.

This clonotype showed up just a few times. The rearrangement uses TRBV14 and TRBJ2-7; a possible D gene is TRBD1 (5 bases). The CDR3 length is 15 residues. V lost 0 bases, J lost 2 bases, and 11 bases lay in between. Looked up from germline, CDR1 is SGHDN and CDR2 is FVKESK. CDR3 bases: TGTGCCAGCAGCCAAGATATGGGCAGGGCCTACGAGCAGTACTTC. It translates to CASSQDMGRAYEQYF.

Concerning this clonotype: This may come from a read error, since a much larger clone is one base off. In DNA form, the CDR3 reads TGCAGCGATACCTCGACAGGGAATGAGCAGTACTTC. Amino acid sequence: CSDTSTGNEQYF. The chain employs TRBV29-1 and TRBJ2-7, with 7 bases aligning to TRBD1. Trimming took 7 bases from V and 7 from J; bases not matched to a gene: 10. CDR3 size: 12 residues. The germline V gene encodes CDR1 SQVTM and CDR2 ANQGSEA.

The V call is TRBV20-1, the J call TRBJ2-5; TRBD2 matches at 8 bases. The J call may be wrong; the DNA end is better matched by TRBJ2-7. In germline, CDR1 is DFQATT, CDR2 SNEGSKA (reference sequence). The CDR3 sequence is 14 residues long. CDR3 nucleotide sequence: TGCAGTGCTAGCGGGGGGGTTATCGCCTACGAGCAGTACTTC. This gives the protein CSASGGVIAYEQYF.

The chain joins TRBV11-3 to TRBJ2-3; D perhaps matches TRBD2 (6 bases). The germline V gene encodes CDR1 SGHNT and CDR2 YENEEA. The CDR3 runs 15 residues. The V end lost 3 bases, the J end lost 6 bases, and 16 bases lay between the germline ends. CDR3 sequence reads: CASSLGLEGVDTQYF. The CDR3, as DNA: TGTGCCAGCAGCTTGGGACTCGAAGGGGTTGATACGCAGTATTTT.

CDR3 amino acids: CASSYAGRSYNEQFF. CDR3 nucleotide sequence: TGTGCCAGCAGTTACGCGGGACGGTCCTACAATGAGCAGTTCTTC. The chain joins TRBV6-2 or TRBV6-3 to TRBJ2-1; a weak D match, TRBD2 (6 bases). V lost 2 bases to trimming and J lost 1 base, with 9 bases between them. Looked up from germline, CDR1 is MNHEY and CDR2 is SVGEGT. The CDR3 sequence is 15 residues long.

The chain combines TRBV10-3 with TRBJ2-3, with D tentatively TRBD2 (5 bases). Looked up from germline, CDR1 is ENHRY and CDR2 is SYGVKD. V was cut by 3 bases and J by 0 bases, with 10 bases left in between. The CDR3 runs 15 residues. CDR3 protein: CAISEGSASTDTQYF. The DNA of the CDR3 is TGTGCCATCAGTGAAGGTAGCGCTAGCACAGATACGCAGTATTTT.

This clonotype was seen more than once but under ten times. The genes are TRBV7-9 and TRBJ2-3, with D perhaps being TRBD1 or TRBD2 (5 bases each). CDR3 size: 15 residues. Germline V gives CDR1 SEHNR, CDR2 FQNEAQ (reference sequence). The V gene lost 5 bases and the J gene lost 1 base, with 13 bases spanning the gap. CDR3: CASSPGTPRTDTQYF. CDR3 nucleotide sequence: TGTGCCAGCAGCCCCGGGACCCCCCGCACAGATACGCAGTATTTT.

The rearrangement joins TRBV4-2 to TRBJ2-1, with a tentative D call TRBD2 (6 bases). Germline V gene sequence: CDR1 LGHNA, CDR2 YNFKEQ. V was clipped by 0 bases and J by 5 bases, with 14 bases between them. This CDR3 comprises 16 residues. The CDR3 sequence: CASSQELGRPHNEQFF. CDR3 coding DNA: TGTGCCAGCAGCCAAGAACTGGGGAGGCCTCACAATGAGCAGTTCTTC.

This CDR3 is CASSKTSGSNEQYF. CDR3 DNA sequence: TGTGCCAGCAGTAAGACTAGCGGTTCCAATGAGCAGTACTTC. This sequence joins TRBV3-1 and TRBJ2-7; 9 bases are a match to TRBD2. The J segment lost 7 bases and the V segment lost 6 bases, leaving 10 bases of the junction unmatched. Germline V lookup: CDR1 LGHDT, CDR2 YNNKEL (reference sequence). The CDR3 contains 14 residues.

The chain has TRBV7-2 and TRBJ2-1, with D possibly being TRBD2 (6 bases). The CDR3 sequence is 14 residues long. CDR1 and CDR2 from the germline V gene are SGHTA and FQGNSA. The V gene lost 5 bases and the J gene lost 13 bases, with 21 bases spanning the gap. This CDR3 reads CASSPDRDFKNQFF. CDR3 DNA sequence: TGTGCCAGCAGCCCTGACCGGGACTTCAAAAATCAGTTCTTC. The complete variable domain, with remaining parts taken from reference TRBV7-2 and TRBJ2-1, reads GAGVSQSPSNKVTEKGKDVELRCDPISGHTALYWYRQSLGQGLEFLIYFQGNSAPDKSGLPSDRFSAERTGGSVSTLTIQRTQQEDSAVYLCASSPDRDFKNQFFGPGTRLTVL.

This sequence joins TRBV10-3 and TRBJ1-2; 9 bases agree with TRBD1. Germline values: CDR1 ENHRY, CDR2 SYGVKD. This CDR3 comprises 15 residues. Trimming at V came to 8 bases and at J to 0 bases, leaving 7 bases not matched to a gene. The CDR3 bases are TGTGCCATCTCGGGACAGGGAAGAGCTAACTATGGCTACACCTTC. Amino acid sequence: CAISGQGRANYGYTF.

This clonotype has a single count. The chain carries TRBV7-9 and TRBJ2-6; 11 nucleotides match TRBD2. The CDR3 has 18 residues. V lost 5 bases to trimming and J lost 2 bases; unmatched junction nucleotides: 8. CDR1 is SEHNR, CDR2 FQNEAQ, per germline (reference sequence). The CDR3 loop is CASSPKGLADPGANVLTF. The CDR3 bases are TGTGCCAGCAGCCCTAAGGGACTAGCGGATCCTGGGGCCAACGTCCTGACTTTC.

V and J are TRBV7-2 and TRBJ2-7, with D possibly TRBD2 on 6 matching bases. V shed 5 bases and J shed 0 bases, with 14 bases lying between them. CDR1 is SGHTA, CDR2 FQGNSA, per germline. The CDR3 has 15 residues. CDR3 loop: CASSLTGLSSYEQYF. The CDR3 DNA follows: TGTGCCAGCAGCCTAACGGGACTTAGCTCCTACGAGCAGTACTTC.

The chain recombines TRBV5-1 with TRBJ2-5, with a tentative D call TRBD2 (5 bases). Deletions cut 7 bases from V and 8 bases from J, with 12 bases between. The germline V gene encodes CDR1 SGHRS and CDR2 YFSETQ. The CDR3 is 11 amino acids. CDR3 DNA: TGCGCCAGCGGCGAGGGTGGCACCCAGTACTTC. Translating it yields CASGEGGTQYF.

The chain is built from TRBV21-1 and TRBJ1-2; the table's D gene call, TRBD1, was not cross checked with the DNA. TRBV21-1 is an annotated pseudogene. This CDR3 has 17 residues. The CDR3 coding sequence is TGTGCCAGCAGCAAACCGAGGGGAAAAGTCGATACCTATGGCTACACCTTC. The encoded protein is CASSKPRGKVDTYGYTF.